The 10 T cell receptor beta chains given below trace back to one sample, sequenced in a study of blood T cells in healthy people across ages. The use of a sample-barcoded 5' primer and a J-beta primer mix characterized a second PCR of roughly 6 to 11 cycles. TCRdb analysed the 5' RACE reads with MiXCR anew, one entry per CDR3 protein. The table has hundreds of thousands of distinct CDR3 sequences, roughly 25% seen once; the top ten hold under 9.5%. These data were also filed under a second study, of T cells of mothers and their children.

The sample comprised blood. These receptors all stem from a boy aged 5 to 17 in good health.

This clonotype appeared a few times. The CDR3 sequence: CASSSDGTLFLSGANVLTF. In nucleotides, the CDR3 is TGTGCCAGCAGTTCGGACGGAACCCTTTTCCTCTCTGGGGCCAACGTCCTGACTTTC. The chain carries TRBV28 and TRBJ2-6; D gene uncertain. V dropped 4 bases and J dropped 0 bases, with 19 bases sitting between them. CDR3 length: 19 residues. Germline CDR1 and CDR2: MDHEN and SYDVKM.

As for this clonotype: One end of the junction fails to match germline, which may point to a read error. V is TRBV4-1 and J is TRBJ2-1, with 8 bases lining up with TRBD1. This CDR3 contains 12 residues. Germline CDR1 reads MGHRA; CDR2 reads YSYEKL. Written as DNA, the CDR3 is TGCGCCAGCAGCCATGCAGGACAGGGCACTCTCTTC. The encoded protein is CASSHAGQGTLF.

V is TRBV29-1 and J is TRBJ2-1, with no clear D. CDR1 and CDR2 from the germline V gene are SQVTM and ANQGSEA. The CDR3 loop spans 15 amino acids. V gave up 5 bases and J gave up 0 bases, with 14 bases separating them. CDR3 sequence: CSVPLERSSYNEQFF. The CDR3 DNA reads TGCAGCGTTCCCCTTGAACGAAGCTCCTACAATGAGCAGTTCTTC.

This clonotype has only a few counts. This chain uses TRBV6-1 with TRBJ2-5, with D maybe TRBD1 (5 bases). The end of the DNA is better explained by TRBJ2-7, so the J call may be wrong. CDR3 size: 14 residues. Germline V gene sequence: CDR1 MNHNS, CDR2 SASEGT. CDR3: CASSEFRDGPEQYF. The DNA of the CDR3 is TGTGCCAGCAGTGAGTTCAGGGATGGTCCCGAGCAGTACTTC.

In its sample, this clonotype was seen a few times. This rearrangement joins TRBV5-1 to TRBJ2-3; 8 bases line up with TRBD2. The V gene end was trimmed by 5 bases and the J gene end by 6 bases; junction bases not matched to a gene: 5. Germline CDR1 reads SGHRS; CDR2 reads YFSETQ. The CDR3 is 13 residues long. This chain's CDR3 is CASRVEREDTQYF. The CDR3 DNA sequence: TGCGCCAGCAGAGTTGAGCGGGAGGATACGCAGTATTTT.

The chain combines TRBV14 with TRBJ2-1; D ambiguous. V lost 1 base and J lost 2, with 6 bases in between. CDR1 SGHDN and CDR2 FVKESK come from the germline V gene. The CDR3 is 14 residues long. The CDR3 DNA reads as TGTGCCAGCAGCCAAGCGGCTCCCTACAATGAGCAGTTCTTC. Encoded protein: CASSQAAPYNEQFF. The whole variable domain, filled in from reference TRBV14 and TRBJ2-1, reads EAGVTQFPSHSVIEKGQTVTLRCDPISGHDNLYWYRRVMGKEIKFLLHFVKESKQDESGMPNNRFLAERTGGTYSTLKVQPAELEDSGVYFCASSQAAPYNEQFFGPGTRLTVL.

This clonotype has just a few counts. The chain uses TRBV5-1 and TRBJ2-1; 12 nucleotides match TRBD1. Germline-derived CDR1 and CDR2 are SGHRS and YFSETQ. There are 16 residues in the CDR3. V was clipped by 0 bases and J by 7 bases; unmatched bases: 5. The CDR3 is CASSLGGTGGMNEQFF. The CDR3 nucleotides read TGCGCCAGCAGCTTGGGAGGGACAGGGGGCATGAATGAGCAGTTCTTC.

The gene calls are TRBV7-9 and TRBJ2-3; the D is unclear. CDR1 is SEHNR and CDR2 is FQNEAQ in the germline V gene (reference sequence). V was clipped by 2 bases and J by 6 bases, with 9 bases between them. This CDR3 comprises 13 residues. In DNA form, the CDR3 reads TGTGCCAGCAGCTTATATTTATCGGATACGCAGTATTTT. Protein sequence: CASSLYLSDTQYF.

The gene calls are TRBV6-4 and TRBJ2-1; D may be TRBD1 or TRBD2 (7 bases each). This CDR3 is built from 17 residues. Germline loops: CDR1 MRHNA, CDR2 SNTAGT. The V end lost 6 bases, the J end lost 6 bases, and 24 bases lay between the germline ends. This CDR3 is CASRTLGGGRWVNEQFF. As DNA, the CDR3 is TGTGCCAGCAGGACCCTAGGGGGCGGGAGATGGGTCAATGAGCAGTTCTTC.

The chain couples TRBV7-8 to TRBJ1-6; TRBD1 is a possible D gene (5 bases). Trimming shortened V by 0 bases and J by 7 bases, and 7 bases separated the two germline ends. The CDR3 is 14 amino acids. The V gene's germline CDR1 is SGHVS and CDR2 FQNEAQ. CDR3 in DNA: TGTGCCAGCAGCTTAGCGGGGCGGAATTCACCCCTCCACTTT. The encoded protein is CASSLAGRNSPLHF.